These 12 T cell receptor beta chains share one sample of origin, sequenced in a study of blood T cell repertoires in COVID-19. Sequencing was performed with immunoSEQ multiplex PCR; in TCRdb, only in-frame clones are kept and a portion is missing. The sample lists about 320,000 clones, 70% to 90% seen once, with 5.5% to 6% in the top ten. The sequencing sample was made of PBMCs or T cells enriched from blood (not recorded which). The source is a woman aged 25 to 39 who had recovered from COVID-19.

The genes are TRBV30 and TRBJ1-4, with no clear D. Between the trimmed V and J ends, which lost 0 bases and 7 bases, there was a span of 9 bases. This CDR3 has 13 amino acids. CDR1 and CDR2 (germline): GTSNPN, SVGIG (reference sequence). The CDR3 DNA follows: TGTGCCTGGAGTGTTAGGTCTAGTGAAAAACTGTTTTTT. It is translated as CAWSVRSSEKLFF.

The V and J genes are TRBV6-1 and TRBJ2-7, with TRBD1 matching over 10 bases. Unmatched junction bases numbered 5, after V lost 2 bases and J lost 4 bases. CDR1 is MNHNS, CDR2 SASEGT, per germline. The CDR3 has 15 amino acids. CDR3 in amino acids: CASSERQGARYEQYF. CDR3 nucleotide sequence: TGTGCCAGCAGTGAAAGACAGGGGGCGCGATACGAGCAGTACTTC.

The rearrangement joins TRBV6-5 to TRBJ1-2; possible D gene TRBD1, 6 bases. V was cut by 0 bases and J by 4 bases, with 15 bases left in between. Per the germline V gene, CDR1 is MNHEY and CDR2 is SVGAGI. The CDR3 length is 16 residues. The CDR3 loop reads CASSYSVRTTGYGYTF. In nucleotides, the CDR3 is TGTGCCAGCAGTTACTCGGTTCGAACGACAGGCTATGGCTACACCTTC.

This chain uses TRBV19 with TRBJ2-2; 10 bases agree with TRBD2. The CDR3 loop spans 14 amino acids. The junction had 5 bases not matched to a gene; V was cut back by 11 bases and J by 2 bases. Germline assignment: CDR1 LNHDA and CDR2 SQIVND (reference sequence). CDR3 nucleotide sequence: TGTGCCGCAACTAGCGGGGAAAACACCGGGGAGCTGTTTTTT. Translation: CAATSGENTGELFF. The entire variable domain, with the rest obtained from reference TRBV19 and TRBJ2-2, is as follows: DGGITQSPKYLFRKEGQNVTLSCEQNLNHDAMYWYRQDPGQGLRLIYYSQIVNDFQKGDIAEGYSVSREKKESFPLTVTSAQKNPTAFYLCAATSGENTGELFFGEGSRLTVL.

Of note for this clone: At one boundary the junction diverges from the germline segment, which might be a read error. The chain couples TRBV7-7 to TRBJ2-1, with 8 bases matching TRBD2. This CDR3 contains 15 residues. Germline V lookup: CDR1 SSHAT, CDR2 FNYEAQ (reference sequence). In DNA, the CDR3 is TGTGCTAGCAGCCCCGGGACTAGACTATACAATGAGCAGTTCTTC. Protein: CASSPGTRLYNEQFF.

V is TRBV30 and J is TRBJ1-6; 7 nucleotides align to TRBD1. The germline gives CDR1 GTSNPN, CDR2 SVGIG (reference sequence). V dropped 5 bases and J dropped 7; count of bases not matched to a gene: 5. CDR3 length: 13 residues. The CDR3 DNA is TGTGCCTGGTGTGGACAGGACAATTCACCCCTCCACTTT. Protein product: CAWCGQDNSPLHF.

CDR3 in amino acids: CASSPRQNTEAFF. The CDR3 DNA sequence: TGTGCCAGCAGTCCCAGACAGAACACTGAAGCTTTCTTT. The rearrangement joins TRBV12-3 or TRBV12-4 to TRBJ1-1, with D uncertain. The V and J ends lost 5 bases and 1 base respectively, with 8 bases between them. This CDR3 comprises 13 residues.

This clone was recorded only once. The chain recombines TRBV14 with TRBJ1-2; 7 bases map to TRBD1. V shed 1 base, J shed 8 bases, and the junction held 4 bases outside the gene matches. In germline, CDR1 is SGHDN, CDR2 FVKESK. CDR3 length equals 13 residues. The CDR3 DNA reads as TGTGCCAGCAGCCAAGCCCCAGGGGGGGGCTACACCTTC. Translation: CASSQAPGGGYTF. Looking up the rest from reference TRBV14 and TRBJ1-2 gives the full variable domain: EAGVTQFPSHSVIEKGQTVTLRCDPISGHDNLYWYRRVMGKEIKFLLHFVKESKQDESGMPNNRFLAERTGGTYSTLKVQPAELEDSGVYFCASSQAPGGGYTFGSGTRLTVV.

The J gene is TRBJ2-1, the V gene TRBV6-5; TRBD2 agrees at 9 bases. With 4 bases clipped from V and 8 bases from J, the junction kept 9 bases outside the gene matches. The CDR3 extends over 15 amino acids. Per germline, CDR1 MNHEY and CDR2 SVGAGI. In DNA form, the CDR3 reads TGTGCCAGCAGTTCCGTGGCGGGGGGGCTGGATGAGCAGTTCTTC. Translated: CASSSVAGGLDEQFF.

The V gene is TRBV7-9, the J gene TRBJ1-2, with 7 bases fitting TRBD1. Looked up from germline, CDR1 is SEHNR and CDR2 is FQNEAQ (reference sequence). After removal of 5 bases from V and 4 bases from J, the junction contained 7 bases not matched to a gene. CDR3 length: 14 residues. CDR3 sequence reads: CASSPPGQSYGYTF. CDR3 sequence (DNA): TGTGCCAGCAGCCCGCCGGGACAGTCCTATGGCTACACCTTC.

The rearrangement links TRBV27 to TRBJ2-5; tentatively, D is TRBD1 (5 bases). The V gene's germline CDR1 is MNHEY and CDR2 SMNVEV (reference sequence). The CDR3 loop spans 13 amino acids. Trimming shortened V by 5 bases and J by 7 bases, and 14 bases separated the two germline ends. This CDR3 is CASSSLWGATQYF. CDR3 DNA sequence: TGTGCCAGCAGTAGCCTTTGGGGCGCGACCCAGTACTTC.

In this sample, this clone turned up once. This chain links TRBV6-2 or TRBV6-3 with TRBJ2-7; 9 positions match TRBD1. The CDR3 totals 15 residues. V was clipped by 3 bases and J by 3 bases; unmatched bases: 6. CDR1 and CDR2 from the germline V gene are MNHEY and SVGEGT. CDR3 nucleotide sequence: TGTGCCAGCAGTTATCCAAGACAGGGGGGCTACGAGCAGTACTTC. Residues: CASSYPRQGGYEQYF.